This is a list of T cell receptor beta chains from one sample in a study of T cells after posttransplantation cyclophosphamide. Produced via immunoSEQ multiplex PCR; TCRdb's table is partial and in-frame only. The data show about 21,000 clones, 80% to 90% seen once. The source was PBMCs, collected just over 350 days after allogeneic stem cell transplant with calcineurin inhibitor and methotrexate. These receptor sequences come from a female patient aged 25-39 years who received an allogeneic stem cell transplant from an unrelated donor, was CMV-positive, and had acute and chronic GVHD. These T cells may partly come from the graft donor. The CDR3 runs from the conserved cysteine through the conserved F or W.

J,V,CDR3
TRBJ2-7,TRBV15,CATSRDLSGKYEQYF
TRBJ1-3,TRBV19,CASSISVGTGNTIYF
TRBJ2-1,TRBV6-4,CASSDSTSGTYNEQFF
TRBJ2-1,TRBV27,CASSPGRDRGLAGYNEQFF
TRBJ2-1,TRBV5-6,CASTGTTRNNEQFF
TRBJ2-4,TRBV11-2,CASSLRAGAKNIQYF
TRBJ1-3,TRBV11-3,CASSFDRQGNTIYF
TRBJ2-7,TRBV6-6,CASRLLSSGVSYEQYF
TRBJ2-1,TRBV4-3,CASSQTIGTSGMGISYNEQFF
TRBJ2-1,TRBV9,CASSVGGGIGAESYNEQFF
TRBJ2-1,TRBV7-2,CASSFSSYNEQFF
TRBJ1-5,TRBV10-2,CASRSDRASQPQHF
TRBJ1-2,TRBV5-4,CASSSVTDLIYGYTF
TRBJ1-5,TRBV10-3,CAIRDRADNNQPQHF
TRBJ1-6,TRBV9,CASSGTVENSPLHF
TRBJ2-1,TRBV19,CASRRVASGSENEQFF
TRBJ2-3,TRBV9,CASSVVIGGDTQYF
TRBJ2-3,TRBV19,CASSRGLAGASTDTQYF
TRBJ2-3,TRBV9,CASSVAYQGGTQYF
TRBJ1-2,TRBV30,CAWSTPGGLYGYTF
TRBJ1-2,TRBV14,CASQGAPFYGYTF
TRBJ2-5,TRBV30,CAWSTAGGGETQYF
TRBJ2-3,TRBV10-3,CAIKAGGTDTQYF